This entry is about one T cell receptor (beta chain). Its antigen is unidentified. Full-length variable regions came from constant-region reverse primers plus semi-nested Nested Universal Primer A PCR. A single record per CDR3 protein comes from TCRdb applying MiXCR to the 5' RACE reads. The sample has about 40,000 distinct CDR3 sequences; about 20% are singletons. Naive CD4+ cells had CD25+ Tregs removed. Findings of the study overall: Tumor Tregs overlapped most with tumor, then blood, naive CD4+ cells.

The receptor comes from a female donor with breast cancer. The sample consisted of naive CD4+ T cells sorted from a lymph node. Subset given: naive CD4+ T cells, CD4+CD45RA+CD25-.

In DNA form, the CDR3 reads TGCGCCAGCAGCCACCCGTTACAGGGGCGTGGGGACACTGAAGCTTTCTTT. Translation gives CASSHPLQGRGDTEAFF. V is TRBV4-1 and J is TRBJ1-1; TRBD1 matches 7 bases. This CDR3 region has 17 residues. Germline-derived CDR1 and CDR2 are MGHRA and YSYEKL. With V trimmed by 3 bases and J by 3 bases, 13 bases remained unmatched.